This TCR beta chain is from a study of identical twins. Overall study results and limits: The conclusions drew on cross-sectional statistical analysis instead of tracking the same donors. Abundant beta clonotypes from cord blood had fewer insertions, unlike memory repertoires, which showed none.

Through template switching, a universal primer site was introduced, and the cDNA contained unique molecular identifiers. MiXCR was run by TCRdb on the 5' RACE reads, yielding one entry per CDR3 protein. The sample shows approximately 700,000 distinct CDR3 sequences, 6% to 6.5% of them seen only once. Between the trimmed V and J ends, which lost 4 bases and 7 bases, there was a span of 20 bases. The CDR3 covers 16 residues. Germline lookup yields CDR1 MNHEY and CDR2 SMNVEV (reference sequence). This clonotype occurred a few times. Its target is unknown. This TCR was sampled from a young man in good health. The rearrangement links TRBV27 to TRBJ2-1, with D perhaps TRBD1 or TRBD2 (5 bases each). Sample: naive T cells sorted from blood. CDR3 amino acids: CASSSPRWRGENEQFF. The DNA of the CDR3 is TGTGCCAGCAGTTCCCCCCGGTGGAGAGGGGAGAATGAGCAGTTCTTC.